These T cell receptor beta chains were read from a single sample in a study of blood T cell repertoires in COVID-19. Clones were sequenced by immunoSEQ multiplex PCR, and TCRdb holds only the in-frame ones, with some missing. The data show approximately 81,000 clones, around 89% seen once. The specimen was PBMCs or T cells enriched from blood (not recorded which). These receptors were taken from a woman aged 45-59 years with acute COVID-19. CDR3s include the opening cysteine and the closing phenylalanine or tryptophan. D genes are given only for firm matches.

TRBV10-3	TRBD1	TRBJ1-1	CAISERGQGEGAFF
TRBV5-5	TRBD1	TRBJ1-2	CASSTGQAERGYTF
TRBV29-1	TRBD2	TRBJ2-7	CSVQRLAGAYEQYF
TRBV18	.	TRBJ2-1	CASSPRDGNEQFF
TRBV4-2	TRBD2	TRBJ2-7	CASSQLGLAGSYEQYF
TRBV7-2	TRBD1	TRBJ1-2	CASSLAPGTGGYGYTF
TRBV28	TRBD1	TRBJ2-1	CASSIPTGNPEQFF
TRBV4-1	TRBD2	TRBJ2-1	CASSHGTSYNEQFF
TRBV27	TRBD1	TRBJ1-2	CASRTRTGVNGYTF
TRBV19	TRBD2	TRBJ2-1	CASSVQLAGYNEQFF
TRBV28	.	TRBJ2-7	CASSLRLSSYEQYF
TRBV4-1	.	TRBJ2-3	CASSQDGRITDTQYF
TRBV5-6	TRBD1	TRBJ2-5	CASSLGTGVETQYF
TRBV6-1	.	TRBJ1-2	CASSEAPGGYGYTF
TRBV4-2	.	TRBJ2-2	CASSQGSVAGTGELFF
TRBV7-6	TRBD1	TRBJ1-1	CASSLVRQGTEAFF
TRBV28	TRBD1	TRBJ1-4	CASSQTGRWEKLFF
TRBV7-3	TRBD2	TRBJ2-1	CASSLPGLAGGPGNEQFF
TRBV19	.	TRBJ1-2	CASSIGGPYGYTF
TRBV14	.	TRBJ1-3	CASSRIRDGNTIYF
TRBV18	TRBD1	TRBJ2-7	CASSPKGQGFHEQYF
TRBV19	.	TRBJ1-5	CASSTHTPGNQPQHF
TRBV5-1	TRBD1	TRBJ1-4	CASSLGGTGLEKLFF
TRBV19	.	TRBJ1-2	CATLRGGANYGYTF
TRBV18	.	TRBJ2-7	CASSPPHNRNSYEQYF
TRBV30	TRBD1	TRBJ1-6	CAWEGQGYSPLHF
TRBV6-5	TRBD1	TRBJ1-1	CASRVYRGMNTEAFF
TRBV6-2/TRBV6-3	TRBD1	TRBJ2-5	CASSNDRVGETQYF
TRBV11-2	.	TRBJ1-2	CASSVDSSYGYTF
TRBV12-5	.	TRBJ2-5	CASGPVGRLQETQYF
TRBV9	.	TRBJ2-3	CASSVPGTDTQYF
TRBV5-1	.	TRBJ1-3	CASSLGAGNTIYF
TRBV24-1	TRBD1	TRBJ1-5	CATSQGTEGVQPQHF
TRBV7-2	TRBD1	TRBJ2-6	CASSLRSSWDSANVLTF
TRBV9	TRBD2	TRBJ2-2	CASSVERSSGANTGELFF
TRBV18	.	TRBJ1-6	CASSPSAGNDSPLHF
TRBV7-9	.	TRBJ2-5	CASSLGVAAEETQYF
TRBV28	.	TRBJ1-1	CASGRQLGTEAFF
TRBV6-4	TRBD2	TRBJ2-1	CASSRLAGSSYNEQFF
TRBV9	.	TRBJ1-5	CASSVDARSNQPQHF
TRBV16	.	TRBJ2-7	CASSQSARGYEQYF
TRBV30	.	TRBJ1-4	CAWGQGEVSTNEKLFF
TRBV27	.	TRBJ1-2	CASSLSARIYGYTF
TRBV30	.	TRBJ1-1	CAWSVDRAGRMNTEAFF